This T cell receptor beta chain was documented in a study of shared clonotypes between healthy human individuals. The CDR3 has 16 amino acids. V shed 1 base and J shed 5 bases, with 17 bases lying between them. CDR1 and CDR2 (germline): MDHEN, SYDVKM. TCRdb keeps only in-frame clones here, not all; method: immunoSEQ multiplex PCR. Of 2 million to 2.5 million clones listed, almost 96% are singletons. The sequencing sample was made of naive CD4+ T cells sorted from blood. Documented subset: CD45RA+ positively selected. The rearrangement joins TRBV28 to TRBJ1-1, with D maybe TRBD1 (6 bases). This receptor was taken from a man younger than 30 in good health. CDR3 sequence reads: CASSLLPGVGSTEAFF. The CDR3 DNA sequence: TGTGCCAGCAGTTTATTGCCAGGGGTGGGTTCTACTGAAGCTTTCTTT. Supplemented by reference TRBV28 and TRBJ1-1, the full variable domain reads DVKVTQSSRYLVKRTGEKVFLECVQDMDHENMFWYRQDPGLGLRLIYFSYDVKMKEKGDIPEGYSVSREKKERFSLILESASTNQTSMYLCASSLLPGVGSTEAFFGQGTRLTVV.